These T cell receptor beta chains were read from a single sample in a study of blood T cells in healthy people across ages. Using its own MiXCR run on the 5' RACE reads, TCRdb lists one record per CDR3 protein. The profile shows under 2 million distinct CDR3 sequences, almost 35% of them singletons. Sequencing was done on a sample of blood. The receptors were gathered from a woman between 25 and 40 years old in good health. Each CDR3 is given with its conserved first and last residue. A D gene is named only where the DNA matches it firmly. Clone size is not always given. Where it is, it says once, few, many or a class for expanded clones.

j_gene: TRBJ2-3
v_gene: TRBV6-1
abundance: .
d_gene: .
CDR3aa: CASSGLRILDTQYF
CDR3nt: TGTGCCAGCAGTGGACTACGAATACTAGATACGCAGTATTTT

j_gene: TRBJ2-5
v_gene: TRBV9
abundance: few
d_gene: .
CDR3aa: CASSVGGATHAQETQYF
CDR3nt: TGTGCCAGCAGCGTTGGGGGGGCCACCCACGCTCAAGAGACCCAGTACTTC

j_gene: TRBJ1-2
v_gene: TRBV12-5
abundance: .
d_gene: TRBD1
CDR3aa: CASGLQDRDYTF
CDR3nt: TGTGCTAGTGGTTTGCAGGACAGGGACTACACCTTC

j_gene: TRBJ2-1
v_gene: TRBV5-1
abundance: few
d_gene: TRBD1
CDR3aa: CASAFSFGTGGWNEQFF
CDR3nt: TGCGCCAGCGCCTTTTCGTTCGGGACAGGGGGTTGGAATGAGCAGTTCTTC

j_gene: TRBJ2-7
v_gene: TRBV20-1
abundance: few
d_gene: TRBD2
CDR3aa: CSASMTSGSSYEQYF
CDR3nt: TGCAGTGCTAGTATGACTAGCGGGAGCTCCTACGAGCAGTACTTC

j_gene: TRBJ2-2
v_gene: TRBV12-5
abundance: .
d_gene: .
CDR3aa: CASGIAGTGERFF
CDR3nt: TGTGCTAGTGGTATTGCGGGCACCGGGGAGCGGTTTTTT

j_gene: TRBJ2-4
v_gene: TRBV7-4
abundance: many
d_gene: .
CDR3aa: CASSLGRPGRIAKNIQYF
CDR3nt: TGTGCCAGCAGCTTGGGGCGTCCGGGTCGAATAGCCAAAAACATTCAGTACTTC

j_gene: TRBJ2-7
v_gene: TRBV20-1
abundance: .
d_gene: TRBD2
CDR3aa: CSARSAGRHSYEQYF
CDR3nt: TGCAGTGCGAGATCAGCGGGGAGACACTCCTACGAGCAGTACTTC

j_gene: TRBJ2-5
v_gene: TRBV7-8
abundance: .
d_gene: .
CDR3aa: CASSLYDSQGTQYF
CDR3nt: TGTGCCAGCAGCTTATACGACAGCCAAGGGACCCAGTACTTC

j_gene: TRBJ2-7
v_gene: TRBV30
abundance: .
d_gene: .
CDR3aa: CVWSVSRGSYEQYF
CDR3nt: TGTGTCTGGAGTGTAAGTAGGGGATCCTACGAGCAGTACTTC

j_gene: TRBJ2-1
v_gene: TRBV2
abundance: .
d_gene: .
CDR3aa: CASGGGTSYNEQFF
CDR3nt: TGTGCCAGCGGGGGGGGCACCTCCTACAATGAGCAGTTCTTC

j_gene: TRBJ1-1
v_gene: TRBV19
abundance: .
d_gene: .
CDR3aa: CASSVYQEPSTEAFF
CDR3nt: TGTGCCAGTAGTGTATATCAGGAACCAAGCACTGAAGCTTTCTTT

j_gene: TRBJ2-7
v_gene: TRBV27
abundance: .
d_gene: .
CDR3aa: CASRGGAKQYF
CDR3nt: TGTGCCAGCCGAGGAGGGGCAAAGCAGTACTTC

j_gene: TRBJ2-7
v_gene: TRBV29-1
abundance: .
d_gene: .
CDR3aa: CSAEGENEQYF
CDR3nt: TGCAGCGCCGAGGGTGAAAACGAGCAGTACTTC

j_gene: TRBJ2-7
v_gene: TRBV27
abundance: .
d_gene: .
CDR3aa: CASSLIGGRDEQYF
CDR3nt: TGTGCCAGCAGTTTAATCGGGGGAAGGGACGAGCAGTACTTC

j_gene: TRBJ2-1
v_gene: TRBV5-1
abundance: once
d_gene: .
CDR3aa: CASSASTSNEQFF
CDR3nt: TGCGCCAGCAGCGCCTCTACGAGCAATGAGCAGTTCTTC

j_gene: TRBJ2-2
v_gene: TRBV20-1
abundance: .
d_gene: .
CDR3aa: CSGRGPGNTGELFF
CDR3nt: TGCAGTGGACGAGGCCCGGGGAACACCGGGGAGCTGTTTTTT

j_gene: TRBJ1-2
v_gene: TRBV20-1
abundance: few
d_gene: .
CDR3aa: CSARVWGQGDYGYTF
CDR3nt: TGCAGTGCTAGAGTCTGGGGGCAGGGCGACTATGGCTACACCTTC

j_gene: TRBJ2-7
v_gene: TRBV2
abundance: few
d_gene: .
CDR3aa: CASSEPRGAEQYF
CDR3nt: TGTGCCAGCAGTGAACCCCGGGGGGCCGAGCAGTACTTC

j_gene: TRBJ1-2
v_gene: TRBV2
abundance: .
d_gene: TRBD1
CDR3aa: CASSGQGQAYGYTF
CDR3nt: TGCGCCAGCAGTGGACAGGGACAGGCATATGGCTACACCTTC

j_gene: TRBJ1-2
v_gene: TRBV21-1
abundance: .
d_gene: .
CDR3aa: CASSKDGQGQAYGYTF
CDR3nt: TGTGCCAGCAGCAAAGACGGACAGGGCCAGGCGTATGGCTACACCTTC

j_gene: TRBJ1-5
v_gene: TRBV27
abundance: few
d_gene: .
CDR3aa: CASSPVGYSNQPQHF
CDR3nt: TGTGCCAGCAGTCCAGTGGGTTATAGCAATCAGCCCCAGCATTTT

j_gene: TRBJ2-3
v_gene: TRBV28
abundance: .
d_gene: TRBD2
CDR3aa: CACSTRTSGSVADTQYF
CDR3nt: TGTGCCTGCAGTACGCGGACTAGCGGGAGTGTGGCAGATACGCAGTATTTT

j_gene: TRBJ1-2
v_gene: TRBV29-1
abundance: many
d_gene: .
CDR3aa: CSVETNYGYTF
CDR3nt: TGCAGCGTTGAGACAAACTATGGCTACACCTTC

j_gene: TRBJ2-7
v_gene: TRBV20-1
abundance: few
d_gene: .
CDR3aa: CSARDMSGPYEQYF
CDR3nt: TGCAGTGCTAGAGATATGAGCGGACCCTACGAGCAGTACTTC

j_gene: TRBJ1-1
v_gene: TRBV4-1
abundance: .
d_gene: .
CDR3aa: CASSQQQVNTEAFF
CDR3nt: TGCGCCAGCAGCCAACAGCAAGTGAACACTGAAGCTTTCTTT

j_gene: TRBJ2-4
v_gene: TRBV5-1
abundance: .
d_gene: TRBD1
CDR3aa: CASSPALGQGYIQYF
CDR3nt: TGCGCCAGCAGCCCAGCCCTGGGACAGGGATACATTCAGTACTTC

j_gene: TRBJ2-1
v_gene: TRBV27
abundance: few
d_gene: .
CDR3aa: CASSSRSMAERFNHEQFF
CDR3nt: TGTGCCAGCAGTTCTAGGTCAATGGCAGAACGATTTAACCATGAGCAGTTCTTC

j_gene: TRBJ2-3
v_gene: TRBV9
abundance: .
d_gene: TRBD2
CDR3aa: CASSVGGQRGIGDTQYF
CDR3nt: TGTGCCAGCAGCGTAGGAGGCCAGCGGGGGATAGGGGATACGCAGTATTTT

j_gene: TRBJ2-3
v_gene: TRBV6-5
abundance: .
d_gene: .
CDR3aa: CASKIRGADTDTQYF
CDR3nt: TGTGCCAGCAAAATCAGGGGGGCCGACACAGATACGCAGTATTTT

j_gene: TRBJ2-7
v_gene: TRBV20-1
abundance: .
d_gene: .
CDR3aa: CSAVNVPNYEQYF
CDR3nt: TGCAGTGCTGTAAATGTTCCCAACTACGAGCAGTACTTC

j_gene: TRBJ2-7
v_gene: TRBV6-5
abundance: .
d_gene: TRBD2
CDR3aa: CASSSRIWTSGSGEQYF
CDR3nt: TGTGCCAGCAGTTCCCGAATTTGGACTAGCGGGAGTGGCGAGCAGTACTTC

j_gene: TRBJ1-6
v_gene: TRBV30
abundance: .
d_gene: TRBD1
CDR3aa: CAWGPDRDSPLHF
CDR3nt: TGTGCCTGGGGACCGGACAGGGATTCACCCCTCCACTTT

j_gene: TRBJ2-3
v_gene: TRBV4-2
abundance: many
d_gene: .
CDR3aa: CASTPGPSTDTQYF
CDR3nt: TGTGCCAGCACCCCGGGTCCTAGCACAGATACGCAGTATTTT

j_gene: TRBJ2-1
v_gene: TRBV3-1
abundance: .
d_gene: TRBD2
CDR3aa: CASSQEVGGAYNEQFF
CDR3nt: TGTGCCAGCAGCCAAGAGGTGGGGGGGGCCTACAATGAGCAGTTCTTC

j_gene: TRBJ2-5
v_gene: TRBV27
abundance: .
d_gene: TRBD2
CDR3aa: CASRNEREGRWETQYF
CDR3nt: TGTGCCAGCAGGAACGAGCGGGAGGGCCGCTGGGAGACCCAGTACTTC

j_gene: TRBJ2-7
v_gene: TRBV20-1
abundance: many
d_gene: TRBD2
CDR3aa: CSARITSGNHEQYF
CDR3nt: TGCAGTGCTAGGATTACTAGCGGGAACCACGAGCAGTACTTC

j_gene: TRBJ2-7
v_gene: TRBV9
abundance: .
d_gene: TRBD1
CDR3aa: CVSSVGGQGPEQYF
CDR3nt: TGTGTCAGCAGCGTAGGGGGACAGGGACCCGAGCAGTACTTC

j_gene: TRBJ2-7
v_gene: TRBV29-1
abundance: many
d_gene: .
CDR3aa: CSVGTAREQYF
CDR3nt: TGCAGCGTTGGGACAGCCAGAGAGCAGTACTTC

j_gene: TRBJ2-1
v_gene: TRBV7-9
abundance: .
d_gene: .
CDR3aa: CASSLQLGLGQFF
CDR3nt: TGTGCCAGCAGCTTACAACTAGGTTTAGGGCAGTTCTTC

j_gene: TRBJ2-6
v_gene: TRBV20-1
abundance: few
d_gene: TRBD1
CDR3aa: CSASQGAKSGANVLTF
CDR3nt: TGCAGTGCTAGTCAGGGGGCTAAATCTGGGGCCAACGTCCTGACTTTC

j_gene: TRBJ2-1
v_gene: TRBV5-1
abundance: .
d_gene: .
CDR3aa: CASSFRGGGSGNEQFF
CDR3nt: TGCGCCAGCAGCTTTAGGGGAGGGGGCTCGGGCAATGAGCAGTTCTTC

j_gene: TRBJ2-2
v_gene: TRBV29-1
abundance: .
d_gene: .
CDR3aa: CSVRERAGELFF
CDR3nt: TGCAGCGTCAGAGAGCGGGCCGGGGAGCTGTTTTTT

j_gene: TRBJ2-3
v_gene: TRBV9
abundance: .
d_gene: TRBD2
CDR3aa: CASSVGLAGPTDTQYF
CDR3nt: TGTGCCAGCAGCGTAGGACTAGCGGGGCCTACAGATACGCAGTATTTT

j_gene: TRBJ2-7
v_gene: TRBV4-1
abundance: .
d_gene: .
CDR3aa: CASRQDGDYEQYF
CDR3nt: TGCGCCAGCAGGCAAGACGGGGACTACGAGCAGTACTTC

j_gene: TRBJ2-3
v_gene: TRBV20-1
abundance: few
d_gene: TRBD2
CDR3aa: CSASGGRGTGTQYF
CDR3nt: TGCAGTGCTAGCGGCGGGAGAGGCACAGGTACGCAGTATTTT

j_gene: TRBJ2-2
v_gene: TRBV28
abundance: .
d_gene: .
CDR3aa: CASSQKTDRLNTGELFF
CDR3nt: TGTGCCAGCAGTCAGAAGACGGACAGATTGAACACCGGGGAGCTGTTTTTT

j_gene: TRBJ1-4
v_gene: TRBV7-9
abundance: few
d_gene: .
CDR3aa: CASRKRGGADEKLFF
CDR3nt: TGTGCCAGCAGGAAAAGGGGGGGAGCGGATGAAAAACTGTTTTTT

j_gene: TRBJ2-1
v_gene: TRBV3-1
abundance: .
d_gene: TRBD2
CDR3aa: CASSPSGKVTYNEQFF
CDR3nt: TGTGCCAGCAGCCCTAGCGGGAAAGTAACCTACAATGAGCAGTTCTTC

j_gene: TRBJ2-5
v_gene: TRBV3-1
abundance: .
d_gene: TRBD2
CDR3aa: CVSSLLAGPQETQYF
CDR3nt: TGTGTCAGCAGCCTGCTAGCGGGGCCGCAAGAGACCCAGTACTTC

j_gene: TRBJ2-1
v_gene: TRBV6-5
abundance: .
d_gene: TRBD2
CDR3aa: CASSYSIGSGSNEQFF
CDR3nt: TGTGCCAGCAGTTACTCGATAGGTAGCGGGAGTAATGAGCAGTTCTTC

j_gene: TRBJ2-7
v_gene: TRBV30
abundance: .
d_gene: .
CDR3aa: CAWSVGLYEQYF
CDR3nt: TGTGCCTGGAGTGTCGGCCTCTACGAGCAGTACTTC

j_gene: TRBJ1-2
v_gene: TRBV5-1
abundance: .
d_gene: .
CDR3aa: CASSLGILGGVSNYGYTF
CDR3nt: TGCGCCAGCAGCTTAGGCATATTGGGCGGCGTTTCTAACTATGGCTACACCTTC

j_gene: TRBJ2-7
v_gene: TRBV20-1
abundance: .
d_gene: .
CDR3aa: CSARDPGPRKPKAYEQYF
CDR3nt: TGCAGTGCTAGAGACCCCGGACCGAGGAAACCTAAAGCATACGAGCAGTACTTC

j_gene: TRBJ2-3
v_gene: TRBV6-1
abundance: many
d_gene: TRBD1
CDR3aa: CASTGTGGITDTQYF
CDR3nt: TGTGCCAGCACGGGGACAGGGGGCATAACAGATACGCAGTATTTT